This T cell receptor beta chain was sequenced in a study of cytomegalovirus exposure and HLA in healthy donors. Germline CDR1 reads MNHEY; CDR2 reads SVGAGI. This CDR3 is built from 16 residues. Trimming at V came to 2 bases and at J to 7 bases, leaving 7 bases not matched to a gene. Broader study findings: Researchers reportedly found TCR beta sequences accurately predicted most subjects' HLA-A and HLA-B alleles.

The primer mix had 60 Vbeta and 13 Jbeta primers. Some clones are missing from TCRdb's copy, which holds only in-frame ones; the method was immunoSEQ multiplex PCR. The repertoire holds about 170,000 clones, around four fifths seen once, with about 1.9% in the top ten. Remarks on this clone: What it binds is unknown.

The chain uses TRBV6-5 and TRBJ1-6; 8 bases are shared with TRBD1. The sequenced sample consisted of PBMCs. This TCR was sampled from a woman under 30 in good health and CMV-seronegative. The CDR3 spells CASSYAWTGNNSPLHF. The CDR3 DNA follows: TGTGCCAGCAGTTACGCTTGGACAGGGAACAATTCACCCCTCCACTTT.